A selection of T cell receptor beta chains follows, all from one sample in a study of chemoradiotherapy in HPV16-positive cancers. The data were produced by immunoSEQ multiplex PCR, yet TCRdb's version contains in-frame clones alone and is incomplete. This table holds 5,600 or so clones, about 82% found once. Sampling was performed from a patient who underwent chemoradiotherapy. Source of these receptors: a human donor with HPV-associated anogenital cancer. CDR3s include the opening cysteine and the closing phenylalanine or tryptophan. A D gene is named only where the DNA matches it firmly. Expanded clones get a size class; other rows say once, few or many, or leave the size out.

D gene,V gene,J gene,clone size,CDR3 protein,CDR3 DNA
.,TRBV21-1,TRBJ2-5,.,CASTIGQGTPETQYF,TGTGCCAGCACAATAGGACAGGGGACCCCAGAAACCCAGTACTTC
.,TRBV28,TRBJ2-7,.,CASSLGGRGSYEQYF,TGTGCCAGCAGTTTAGGGGGGCGTGGGTCCTACGAGCAGTACTTC
.,TRBV11-3,TRBJ1-1,.,CASSLGGYGGRNTEAFF,TGTGCCAGCAGCTTAGGAGGGTACGGGGGGCGTAACACTGAAGCTTTCTTT
.,TRBV6-4,TRBJ1-5,.,CASSDSAGANQPQHF,TGTGCCAGCAGTGACTCCGCAGGGGCTAATCAGCCCCAGCATTTT
.,TRBV9,TRBJ2-5,.,CASSVGNGGGQETQYF,TGTGCCAGCAGCGTAGGAAACGGGGGAGGCCAAGAGACCCAGTACTTC
.,TRBV9,TRBJ2-3,.,CASSVADSHTQYF,TGTGCCAGCAGCGTGGCAGACTCTCATACGCAGTATTTT
.,TRBV19,TRBJ1-3,.,CASSTVKGNTIYF,TGTGCCAGTAGTACGGTGAAAGGAAACACCATATATTTT
.,TRBV7-2,TRBJ1-6,few,CASSPRHSSYNSPLHF,TGTGCCAGCAGCCCCCGACATAGCTCCTATAATTCACCCCTCCACTTT
TRBD1,TRBV5-1,TRBJ1-4,.,CASSRTGGATEKLFF,TGCGCCAGCAGCCGGACAGGGGGCGCAACTGAAAAACTGTTTTTT
.,TRBV19,TRBJ1-5,once,CASSEGVGIPPQHF,TGTGCCAGCTCCGAGGGGGTTGGGATCCCGCCCCAGCATTTT
.,TRBV5-1,TRBJ2-2,.,CASSLGRGQRTGELFF,TGCGCCAGCAGCTTGGGGAGGGGGCAGCGCACCGGGGAGCTGTTTTTT
.,TRBV25-1,TRBJ1-5,.,CASSDQGLNQPQHF,TGTGCCAGCAGTGATCAGGGGCTTAATCAGCCCCAGCATTTT
TRBD1,TRBV4-1,TRBJ1-3,.,CASSQEGTVSGNTIYF,TGCGCCAGCAGCCAAGAGGGGACAGTCTCTGGAAACACCATATATTTT
.,TRBV5-1,TRBJ1-5,.,CASSWTGGNQPQHF,TGCGCCAGCAGCTGGACTGGAGGCAATCAGCCCCAGCATTTT
.,TRBV6-5,TRBJ2-3,.,CASRRGGTGTDTQYF,TGTGCCAGCAGGCGTGGAGGCACGGGCACAGATACGCAGTATTTT
.,TRBV7-3,TRBJ2-2,.,CASSLTGGTGELFF,TGTGCCAGCAGCTTAACTGGGGGCACCGGGGAGCTGTTTTTT
.,TRBV27,TRBJ2-7,medium-sized,CASKGGDRYEQYF,TGTGCCAGCAAAGGAGGGGACCGCTACGAGCAGTACTTC
.,TRBV27,TRBJ1-1,.,CASSPRGMNTEAFF,TGTGCCAGCAGCCCCAGGGGAATGAACACTGAAGCTTTCTTT
.,TRBV7-2,TRBJ1-1,.,CASSLAQNTEAFF,TGTGCCAGCAGCTTAGCTCAGAACACTGAAGCTTTCTTT
.,TRBV4-1,TRBJ1-1,.,CASSQVLTRTGRFGRTEAFF,TGCGCCAGCAGCCAAGTCTTGACTAGAACCGGACGATTCGGGCGGACTGAAGCTTTCTTT
.,TRBV6-5,TRBJ1-2,.,CASSDLANYGYTF,TGTGCCAGCAGTGACTTAGCTAACTATGGCTACACCTTC
.,TRBV7-8,TRBJ1-2,.,CASSFLRRRGGYGYTF,TGTGCCAGCAGCTTCCTTCGGAGAAGGGGGGGATATGGCTACACCTTC
.,TRBV27,TRBJ1-5,.,CASRGRSNQPQHF,TGTGCCAGCAGGGGAAGAAGCAATCAGCCCCAGCATTTT
.,TRBV7-2,TRBJ1-5,.,CASSFTRGTDQPQHF,TGTGCCAGCAGCTTTACTAGGGGAACCGATCAGCCCCAGCATTTT
.,TRBV4-3,TRBJ2-1,.,CASSQAQSDLSQEQFF,TGCGCCAGCAGCCAAGCTCAATCGGACCTGAGTCAGGAGCAGTTCTTC
.,TRBV18,TRBJ1-1,.,CASSPRGETEAFF,TGTGCCAGCTCACCCAGGGGAGAGACTGAAGCTTTCTTT
TRBD1,TRBV6-4,TRBJ1-2,.,CASSEWGQGGYGYTF,TGTGCCAGCAGTGAGTGGGGACAGGGAGGCTATGGCTACACCTTC
.,TRBV15,TRBJ1-2,.,CATSRDHLWQEHGYTF,TGTGCCACCAGCAGAGATCATCTTTGGCAGGAGCATGGCTACACCTTC
TRBD2,TRBV6-1,TRBJ2-6,.,CASSEAGAGANVLTF,TGTGCCAGCAGTGAGGCGGGGGCTGGGGCCAACGTCCTGACTTTC
TRBD1,TRBV5-1,TRBJ1-4,.,CASKVAGTGHEKLFF,TGCGCCAGCAAAGTAGCCGGGACAGGGCATGAAAAACTGTTTTTT
.,TRBV2,TRBJ2-7,few,CASSENRYEQYF,TGTGCCAGCAGTGAAAACAGGTACGAGCAGTACTTC
.,TRBV6-5,TRBJ1-1,.,CASSYSWTLNTEAFF,TGTGCCAGCAGTTACTCATGGACCCTGAACACTGAAGCTTTCTTT
.,TRBV30,TRBJ1-5,.,CAWGGKGNQPQHF,TGTGCCTGGGGAGGGAAGGGCAATCAGCCCCAGCATTTT
.,TRBV5-1,TRBJ2-2,.,CASSLGHRDKNTGELFF,TGCGCCAGCAGCTTGGGCCACCGGGACAAGAACACCGGGGAGCTGTTTTTT
.,TRBV25-1,TRBJ1-2,.,CASSAMGLNYGYTF,TGTGCCAGCAGTGCGATGGGCTTAAACTATGGCTACACCTTC
.,TRBV5-5,TRBJ1-1,.,CASSLYSQAFF,TGTGCCAGCAGCTTATACTCCCAAGCTTTCTTT
.,TRBV18,TRBJ2-1,.,CASSLADYNEQFF,TGTGCCAGCTCACTAGCGGACTACAATGAGCAGTTCTTC
.,TRBV25-1,TRBJ1-2,.,CASRRGGVGGYTF,TGTGCCAGCAGACGTGGCGGGGTAGGTGGCTACACCTTC
.,TRBV6-4,TRBJ1-6,.,CASSDSNRLSPLHF,TGTGCCAGCAGTGACTCGAATCGCCTTTCACCCCTCCACTTT
.,TRBV2,TRBJ2-4,.,CASSSKVLGENIQYF,TGTGCCAGCAGTTCAAAGGTCTTGGGCGAAAACATTCAGTACTTC
TRBD2,TRBV30,TRBJ2-1,.,CAWSLGGASYNEQFF,TGTGCCTGGAGTCTCGGGGGGGCGTCCTACAATGAGCAGTTCTTC
.,TRBV13,TRBJ2-3,.,CASSLRYNTQYF,TGTGCCAGCAGCTTAAGGTACAATACGCAGTATTTT
.,TRBV27,TRBJ2-7,.,CASSPGTVQYEQYF,TGTGCCAGCAGTCCCGGGACGGTCCAATACGAGCAGTACTTC
.,TRBV10-2,TRBJ1-3,.,CASTTYSGNTIYF,TGCGCCAGCACGACCTATTCTGGAAACACCATATATTTT
.,TRBV5-6,TRBJ1-1,.,CASSFVARTEAFF,TGTGCCAGCAGCTTTGTTGCCAGAACTGAAGCTTTCTTT
TRBD2,TRBV5-1,TRBJ2-3,.,CASSLTSGDTQYF,TGCGCCAGCAGCTTGACTAGCGGAGATACGCAGTATTTT
TRBD1,TRBV25-1,TRBJ1-2,.,CASDRGDSSYTF,TGTGCCAGCGACAGGGGGGATTCCAGCTACACCTTC
.,TRBV9,TRBJ2-3,.,CASSEGTDTQYF,TGTGCCAGTAGCGAAGGGACAGATACGCAGTATTTT
TRBD1,TRBV6-4,TRBJ1-1,.,CASRDRGSTEAFF,TGTGCCAGCAGGGACAGGGGATCCACTGAAGCTTTCTTT
.,TRBV5-6,TRBJ1-2,few,CASSLEFEGGYTF,TGTGCCAGCAGCCTTGAGTTTGAAGGTGGCTACACCTTC
TRBD2,TRBV5-4,TRBJ2-1,.,CASSWGVLAGSPTEQFF,TGTGCCAGCAGCTGGGGGGTTCTAGCGGGAAGTCCCACTGAGCAGTTCTTC
.,TRBV11-2,TRBJ2-7,.,CASSSGPLVRTSYEQYF,TGTGCCAGCAGCTCGGGACCCCTGGTGAGGACATCCTACGAGCAGTACTTC
.,TRBV19,TRBJ1-2,.,CASSIVRQSYGYTF,TGTGCCAGTAGTATAGTAAGGCAGTCCTATGGCTACACCTTC
TRBD1,TRBV7-2,TRBJ1-6,few,CASSAGGGFSPLHF,TGTGCCAGCAGTGCAGGGGGGGGATTTTCACCCCTCCACTTT
.,TRBV6-5,TRBJ2-3,few,CASKVVQTTDTQYF,TGTGCCAGCAAGGTTGTGCAGACCACAGATACGCAGTATTTT